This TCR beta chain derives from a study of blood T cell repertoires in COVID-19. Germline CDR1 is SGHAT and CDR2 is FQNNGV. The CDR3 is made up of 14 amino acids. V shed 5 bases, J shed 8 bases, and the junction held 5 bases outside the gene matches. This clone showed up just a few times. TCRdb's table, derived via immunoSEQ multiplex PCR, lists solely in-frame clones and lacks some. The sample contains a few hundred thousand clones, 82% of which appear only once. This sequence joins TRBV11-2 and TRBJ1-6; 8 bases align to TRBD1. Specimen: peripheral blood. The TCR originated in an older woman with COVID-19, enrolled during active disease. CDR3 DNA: TGTGCCAGCAGCGCAGGGGGCGGTTATTCACCCCTCCACTTT. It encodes CASSAGGGYSPLHF. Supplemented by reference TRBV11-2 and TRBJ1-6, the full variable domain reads EAGVAQSPRYKIIEKRQSVAFWCNPISGHATLYWYQQILGQGPKLLIQFQNNGVVDDSQLPKDRFSAERLKGVDSTLKIQPAKLEDSAVYLCASSAGGGYSPLHFGNGTRLTVT.